The clone carrying this T cell receptor (beta chain) showed up just a few times. The target antigen is unknown. A second PCR of 7 to 11 cycles used a sample-barcoded 5' primer and a J-beta primer mix. TCRdb re-derived calls from the 5' RACE reads in MiXCR, one entry per CDR3 protein. The data hold fewer than 800,000 distinct CDR3 sequences, with more than 20% observed a single time. The CDR3 extends over 19 amino acids. Germline values: CDR1 KGHDR, CDR2 SFDVKD. The sample originates from a study of blood T cells in healthy people across ages. Study-level points and caveats: When set beside aged donors, long-lived donors presented more naive CD4+ cells and higher diversity.

The sequence was obtained from a man between 65 and 79 years old in good health. The chain is built from TRBV24-1 and TRBJ2-5; 7 bases match TRBD1. The DNA end is a closer match to TRBJ2-7, so the J assignment may be wrong. Specimen: blood. The CDR3 sequence is CATSETSGTAINQQYEQYF. The CDR3 nucleotides read TGTGCCACCAGTGAAACCTCCGGGACAGCGATCAATCAGCAGTACGAGCAGTACTTC.